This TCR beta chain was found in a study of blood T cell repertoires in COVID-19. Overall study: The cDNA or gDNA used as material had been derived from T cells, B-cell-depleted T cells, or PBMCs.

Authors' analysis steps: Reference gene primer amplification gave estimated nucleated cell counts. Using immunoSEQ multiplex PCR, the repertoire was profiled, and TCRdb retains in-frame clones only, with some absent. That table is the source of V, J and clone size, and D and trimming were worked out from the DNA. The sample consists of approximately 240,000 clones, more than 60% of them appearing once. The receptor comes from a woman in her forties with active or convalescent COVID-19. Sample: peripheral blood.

For the CDR3, the DNA is TGTGCCTGGAGTGTATCTGCAGGATACTATGGCTACACCTTC. Encoded protein: CAWSVSAGYYGYTF. The rearrangement joins TRBV30 to TRBJ1-2; D is ambiguous. V was pared by 0 bases and J by 3 bases, with 11 bases between. Germline loops: CDR1 GTSNPN, CDR2 SVGIG (reference sequence). This CDR3 region has 14 residues.